The clone carrying this T cell receptor (beta chain) was counted ten times or more. Antigen: not known. The source of the sample is a study of neurological immune-mediated disorders. Trimming cost V 1 base and J 10 bases; bases outside gene matches: 13. Germline assignment: CDR1 DFQATT and CDR2 SNEGSKA (reference sequence). The CDR3 has 16 residues. TCRdb used MiXCR to reprocess the 5' RACE reads, holding one entry per CDR3 protein. The sample lists 84,000 or so distinct CDR3 sequences, around 4.5% occurring once. The time point: longitudinal time-point 3. Whole-study findings and limits: Phylogenetic grouping put 18 of 34 multiple sclerosis patients' repertoires into one related-CDR3 cluster, a possible signature. None of the CDR3 amino acid sequences of expanded clones recurred across subjects, suggesting private repertoires in all groups.

This chain connects TRBV20-1 to TRBJ2-3; 11 bases line up with TRBD2. The sequenced sample was PBMCs. This clonotype was sampled from a woman aged 55-69 years with multiple sclerosis. CDR3 protein: CSARGVSGGGPGPQYF. CDR3 in DNA: TGCAGTGCTAGAGGGGTTAGCGGGGGGGGACCCGGGCCGCAGTATTTT.